This record concerns one T cell receptor (beta chain) sequence. Its antigen is unknown. The data belong to a study of cytomegalovirus exposure and HLA in healthy donors. Findings and caveats of the study: Roughly uniform sequencing depth across donors was assumed, possibly incorrectly. Rarity held for most TCR sequences, but there were some public TCRs that occurred in many donors. A previous analysis found most TCR beta V segments productive roughly 87% or roughly 30% of the time. Among CMV-associated TCR beta chains, most appeared HLA-restricted in a later analysis.

Germline assignment: CDR1 MNHEY and CDR2 SVGAGI. This CDR3 comprises 15 residues. V shed 5 bases, J shed 3 bases, and the junction held 6 bases outside the gene matches. The PCR had 60 Vbeta and 13 Jbeta primers. Here immunoSEQ multiplex PCR was the method, and the copy in TCRdb shows in-frame clones only, minus some. The table records some 110,000 clones, just under 80% of them present only once. Sequencing input: PBMCs. This receptor was identified in a young man in good health and CMV-seronegative. This chain connects TRBV6-5 to TRBJ2-1; 8 positions agree with TRBD1. The CDR3 sequence is CASSGGQGSYNEQFF. CDR3 DNA: TGTGCCAGCAGTGGTGGACAGGGAAGCTACAATGAGCAGTTCTTC.